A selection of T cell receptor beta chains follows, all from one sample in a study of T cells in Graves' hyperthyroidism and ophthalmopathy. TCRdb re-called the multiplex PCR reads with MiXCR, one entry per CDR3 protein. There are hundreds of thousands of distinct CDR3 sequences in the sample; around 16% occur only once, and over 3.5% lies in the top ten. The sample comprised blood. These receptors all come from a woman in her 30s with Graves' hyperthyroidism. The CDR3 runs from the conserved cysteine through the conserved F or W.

CDR3aa: CASLLGGENTEAFF
v_gene: TRBV28

CDR3aa: CSAARVAGTSDTQYF
v_gene: TRBV20-1

CDR3aa: CARSRNYGYTF
v_gene: TRBV30

CDR3aa: CASSWASGRYIQYF
v_gene: TRBV12-3/TRBV12-4

CDR3aa: CASTLTASTDTQYF
v_gene: TRBV6-1

CDR3aa: CASSSNRVNYNEQFF
v_gene: TRBV5-5

CDR3aa: CASSGVQDGANYGYTF
v_gene: TRBV6-1

CDR3aa: CSAQPDYGYTF
v_gene: TRBV20-1

CDR3aa: CASSFQGGSAFF
v_gene: TRBV12-3/TRBV12-4

CDR3aa: CASSPLMDRDYGYTF
v_gene: TRBV18

CDR3aa: CASSSKNNEQFF
v_gene: TRBV7-2

CDR3aa: CASSLAPATEAFF
v_gene: TRBV11-3

CDR3aa: CAISLAGGAQGYTF
v_gene: TRBV7-6

CDR3aa: CASRLGQGNTEAFF
v_gene: TRBV6-1

CDR3aa: CASSGTLAELYNEQFF
v_gene: TRBV7-9

CDR3aa: CASSLLGAEAFF
v_gene: TRBV27

CDR3aa: CAWSFSSYEQYF
v_gene: TRBV30